The 30 T cell receptor beta chains presented below share a single source sample, sequenced in a study of T cell repertoires in cytomegalovirus infection. A single record per CDR3 protein comes from TCRdb applying MiXCR to the reads. The table lists about 250,000 distinct CDR3 sequences, approximately 7% of them singletons. The source material was PBMCs. Receptors were obtained from a human donor in good health (CMV status not recorded). Some clones in this sample may be carry-over from other donors' samples.

This clonotype was seen many times. The V gene is TRBV7-9, the J gene TRBJ2-3; D is possibly TRBD1 or TRBD2 (6 bases each). Trimming stripped 5 bases from V and 14 bases from J, with 17 bases between. CDR1 and CDR2 (germline): SEHNR, FQNEAQ (reference sequence). The CDR3 loop spans 12 amino acids. CDR3: CASSPLGGQSYF. CDR3 nucleotide sequence: TGTGCCAGCAGCCCTCTGGGAGGACAGTCGTATTTT.

This clonotype was counted many times. The genes are TRBV12-3 or TRBV12-4 and TRBJ2-7; D remains unclear. Trimming took off 5 bases at V and 2 bases at J, with 10 bases between the two ends. This CDR3 has 13 amino acids. CDR3 amino acids: CASSPRLPYEQYF. The CDR3 DNA reads TGTGCCAGCAGTCCACGACTCCCCTACGAGCAGTACTTC.

V usage is TRBV20-1 and J usage is TRBJ1-1; D not resolved. V lost 3 bases and J lost 1, with 9 bases in between. Germline lookup yields CDR1 DFQATT and CDR2 SNEGSKA (reference sequence). The CDR3 covers 13 residues. For the CDR3, the DNA is TGCAGTGCTAGTAAAGGGCCGAACACTGAAGCTTTCTTT. Translating it yields CSASKGPNTEAFF.

This clonotype was observed many times. The V gene is TRBV6-2 or TRBV6-3, the J gene TRBJ2-1, with D perhaps matching TRBD1 (6 bases). V lost 6 bases, J lost 0 bases, and 12 bases lay in between. Germline CDR1 reads MNHEY; CDR2 reads SVGEGT. The CDR3 runs 15 residues. CDR3 DNA: TGTGCCAGCAGCTCCACAGGGAGCTCCTACAATGAGCAGTTCTTC. This encodes CASSSTGSSYNEQFF.

This clonotype came up many times. The chain couples TRBV6-2 or TRBV6-3 to TRBJ2-7; 9 positions agree with TRBD1. V lost 5 bases and J lost 9; bases outside the gene matches: 5. The CDR3 has 12 amino acids. Germline values: CDR1 MNHEY, CDR2 SVGEGT. The CDR3 region has the DNA TGTGCCAGCAGTGATACAGGGGGCGCGCAGTACTTC. It specifies CASSDTGGAQYF.

Many counts were recorded for this clonotype. The V gene is TRBV29-1, the J gene TRBJ2-3, with D unclear. CDR3 size: 14 residues. With 3 bases removed from V and 0 bases from J, the gap between germline ends came to 10 bases. CDR1 and CDR2 from the germline V gene are SQVTM and ANQGSEA. The CDR3 is CSVEKTSSTDTQYF. CDR3 DNA: TGCAGCGTTGAGAAGACCTCTAGCACAGATACGCAGTATTTT.

This clonotype showed up many times. This chain connects TRBV5-1 to TRBJ1-1; the D gene is possibly TRBD1 (6 bases). There are 14 residues in the CDR3. Germline CDR1 is SGHRS and CDR2 is YFSETQ. The V end lost 3 bases, the J end lost 5 bases, and 14 bases lay between the germline ends. The DNA of the CDR3 is TGCGCCAGCAGCTCTCGACAGGCTGGAACTGAAGCTTTCTTT. It codes for CASSSRQAGTEAFF.

This clonotype was picked up many times. The V and J genes are TRBV30 and TRBJ2-6; TRBD1 is a possible D gene (6 bases). Germline V gene sequence: CDR1 GTSNPN, CDR2 SVGIG (reference sequence). The CDR3 covers 16 residues. The V end was cut by 0 bases, the J end by 2 bases, with 11 bases between. The DNA of the CDR3 is TGTGCCTGGAGTGTAACAGGGTGGACTGGGGCCAACGTCCTGACTTTC. As protein: CAWSVTGWTGANVLTF.

This clonotype was seen many times. V is TRBV23-1 and J is TRBJ1-4; TRBD1 matches 9 bases. TRBV23-1 is noted as an ORF with a role that remains uncertain. Germline trimming cut 4 bases from V and 7 bases from J; bases unmatched to any gene: 7. This CDR3 has 15 residues. Here the CDR3 DNA reads TGCGCCAGCAGTCCGCAGACAGGGGGGTCTGAAAAACTGTTTTTT. It is translated as CASSPQTGGSEKLFF.

Many counts were recorded for this clonotype. The CDR3 coding sequence is TGTGCCAGCAGCGCCGGGGGGACAGTTGATGGCAATCAGCCCCAGCATTTT. Protein product: CASSAGGTVDGNQPQHF. The chain is built from TRBV6-2 or TRBV6-3 and TRBJ1-5; TRBD1 matches 7 bases. The V segment lost 6 bases and the J segment 2 bases; nucleotides outside the gene matches: 13. This CDR3 contains 17 residues. CDR1 is MNHEY and CDR2 is SVGEGT in the germline V gene.

The chain combines TRBV14 with TRBJ2-5, with a tentative D call TRBD1 (7 bases). V was cut by 0 bases and J by 7 bases, with 9 bases left in between. Looked up from germline, CDR1 is SGHDN and CDR2 is FVKESK. CDR3 length: 13 residues. DNA of the CDR3: TGTGCCAGCAGCCAAGACAGGGGGGTGACCCAGTACTTC. It specifies CASSQDRGVTQYF.

This clonotype was seen repeatedly, ten times or more. The chain carries TRBV11-1 and TRBJ2-1; 8 bases map to TRBD1. From germline, CDR1 is SGHAT and CDR2 FQDESV (reference sequence). The CDR3 is 15 amino acids. Trimming took 4 bases from V and 5 from J; bases not matched to a gene: 7. Here the CDR3 reads CASSYTGGKHNEQFF. The CDR3 nucleotides read TGTGCCAGCAGCTATACAGGGGGTAAGCACAATGAGCAGTTCTTC. The full variable domain, with the rest looked up from reference TRBV11-1 and TRBJ2-1, is EAEVAQSPRYKITEKSQAVAFWCDPISGHATLYWYRQILGQGPELLVQFQDESVVDDSQLPKDRFSAERLKGVDSTLKIQPAELGDSAMYLCASSYTGGKHNEQFFGPGTRLTVL.

Many counts were recorded for this clonotype. The V and J genes are TRBV7-2 and TRBJ2-5, with 11 bases that match TRBD1. This CDR3 region has 15 residues. Looked up from germline, CDR1 is SGHTA and CDR2 is FQGNSA. The trim removed 5 bases at V and 4 bases at J, leaving 6 bases unmatched. CDR3 bases: TGTGCCAGCAGCATCCCGGGACAGGGGGGAGAGACCCAGTACTTC. This gives the protein CASSIPGQGGETQYF.

This clonotype occurred many times. The DNA for the CDR3 is TGTGCCAGCAGTTACGGGGGGAAGATGCAGAACAATGAGCAGTTCTTC. It is translated as CASSYGGKMQNNEQFF. V usage is TRBV6-6 and J usage is TRBJ2-1; the D gene is possibly TRBD2 (6 bases). CDR3 size: 16 residues. V was clipped by 2 bases and J by 5 bases, with 16 bases between them. Germline CDR1 and CDR2: MNHNY and SVGAGI (reference sequence).

CDR3 amino acids: CASSGDSNYGYTF. As DNA, the CDR3 is TGTGCCAGCAGCGGGGACTCCAACTATGGCTACACCTTC. This sequence joins TRBV5-6 and TRBJ1-2; possible D gene TRBD1, 5 bases. Trimming took off 4 bases at V and 2 bases at J, with 9 bases between the two ends. Per the germline V gene, CDR1 is SGHDT and CDR2 is YYEEEE. This CDR3 is 13 amino acids long. Full variable domain (outside the CDR3, taken from reference TRBV5-6 and TRBJ1-2): DAGVTQSPTHLIKTRGQQVTLRCSPKSGHDTVSWYQQALGQGPQFIFQYYEEEERQRGNFPDRFSGHQFPNYSSELNVNALLLGDSALYLCASSGDSNYGYTFGSGTRLTVV.

This clonotype was counted many times. V is TRBV7-2 and J is TRBJ1-2; TRBD1 aligns across 7 bases. The germline V gene has CDR1 SGHTA and CDR2 FQGNSA. Trimming removed 5 bases from V and 5 bases from J; junction bases left unmatched: 8. This CDR3 has 14 residues. The CDR3 here is CASSPTGTLYGYTF. The CDR3 bases are TGTGCCAGCAGCCCGACAGGGACCCTTTATGGCTACACCTTC. The whole variable domain, filled in from reference TRBV7-2 and TRBJ1-2, reads GAGVSQSPSNKVTEKGKDVELRCDPISGHTALYWYRQSLGQGLEFLIYFQGNSAPDKSGLPSDRFSAERTGGSVSTLTIQRTQQEDSAVYLCASSPTGTLYGYTFGSGTRLTVV.

This clonotype was seen ten or more times. The genes are TRBV4-2 and TRBJ1-6; TRBD1 is a possible D gene (6 bases). Trimming removed 0 bases from V and 5 bases from J, with 8 bases in between. Germline V lookup: CDR1 LGHNA, CDR2 YNFKEQ. The CDR3 consists of 15 residues. CDR3 bases: TGTGCCAGCAGCCAAGAACAGGGTAATAATTCACCCCTCCACTTT. The encoded protein is CASSQEQGNNSPLHF.

This clonotype was observed at least ten times. The gene calls are TRBV15 and TRBJ1-1, with D unresolved. Trimming cost V 6 bases and J 0 bases, with 11 bases left between them. Germline CDR1 reads LNHNV; CDR2 reads YYDKDF (reference sequence). CDR3 length equals 14 residues. The CDR3 bases are TGTGCCACCAGTTCGGAAAGGTTGAACACTGAAGCTTTCTTT. It specifies CATSSERLNTEAFF.

This clonotype came up many times. The chain couples TRBV6-1 to TRBJ1-5; D remains ambiguous. The CDR3 covers 17 residues. Germline assignment: CDR1 MNHNS and CDR2 SASEGT. The V and J ends lost 2 bases and 0 bases respectively, with 14 bases between them. CDR3 residues: CASSEIGQAYSNQPQHF. CDR3 nucleotide sequence: TGTGCCAGCAGTGAAATCGGGCAGGCTTATAGCAATCAGCCCCAGCATTTT.

This clonotype was recorded many times. Here the CDR3 reads CASSHGWVAEAFF. DNA of the CDR3: TGTGCCAGCAGCCACGGTTGGGTGGCTGAAGCTTTCTTT. V is TRBV3-1 and J is TRBJ1-1; no definite D call. The V end lost 3 bases, the J end lost 6 bases, and 11 bases lay between the germline ends. CDR1 is LGHDT and CDR2 is YNNKEL in the germline V gene (reference sequence). This CDR3 contains 13 residues.

This clonotype was found many times. The chain carries TRBV5-1 and TRBJ2-2; D perhaps matches TRBD1 (6 bases). This CDR3 has 14 amino acids. The germline V gene has CDR1 SGHRS and CDR2 YFSETQ. Trimming took 3 bases from V and 4 from J, leaving 10 bases between them. In DNA, the CDR3 is TGCGCCAGCAGCTCGGACAGATTCACCGGGGAGCTGTTTTTT. It encodes CASSSDRFTGELFF. Using reference TRBV5-1 and TRBJ2-2 for the parts outside the CDR3, the full variable domain is KAGVTQTPRYLIKTRGQQVTLSCSPISGHRSVSWYQQTPGQGLQFLFEYFSETQRNKGNFPGRFSGRQFSNSRSEMNVSTLELGDSALYLCASSSDRFTGELFFGEGSRLTVL.

This clonotype was detected ten times or more. The J gene is TRBJ2-1, the V gene TRBV27, with D possibly matching TRBD1 (7 bases). Germline CDR1 is MNHEY and CDR2 is SMNVEV (reference sequence). The CDR3 contains 14 residues. Trimming left V 4 bases short and J 5 bases short, with 12 bases between. Here the CDR3 reads CASSSGGRHNEQFF. CDR3 in DNA: TGTGCCAGCAGTTCAGGGGGGCGGCACAATGAGCAGTTCTTC.

Comment on this clonotype: The junction and the germline gene differ at one end; a read error may be behind it. The chain uses TRBV20-1 and TRBJ1-2, with D hard to call. Germline CDR1 DFQATT, CDR2 SNEGSKA (reference sequence). This CDR3 has 13 residues. The CDR3 region has the DNA TGCAGTGCTAGAGGGCAGACTAACTATGGCTGCACCTTC. Translated, it gives CSARGQTNYGCTF.

This clonotype was counted many times. This chain connects TRBV2 to TRBJ2-3, with TRBD2 matching 10 bases. From germline, CDR1 is SNHLY and CDR2 FYNNEI. J was trimmed by 4 bases and V by 4 bases; bases with no gene match: 11. The CDR3 contains 17 residues. The CDR3 DNA sequence: TGTGCCAGCAGTGTCTCCGGAGCGGGGGGGCACTCAGATACGCAGTATTTT. This gives the protein CASSVSGAGGHSDTQYF.

This clonotype was detected many times. The chain recombines TRBV3-1 with TRBJ2-2; D possibly uses TRBD1 or TRBD2 (5 bases each). Trimming took off 5 bases at V and 7 bases at J, with 23 bases between the two ends. The CDR3 has 17 residues. Germline CDR1 and CDR2: LGHDT and YNNKEL (reference sequence). CDR3 loop: CASSSHHPGTRGGELFF. In DNA form, the CDR3 reads TGTGCCAGCAGCTCTCATCACCCCGGGACGAGAGGCGGGGAGCTGTTTTTT.

This clonotype was seen at least ten times. The CDR3 nucleotides are TGTGCCAGCAGCTTAGTTCCAGATTCACCCCTCCACTTT. It translates to CASSLVPDSPLHF. This chain links TRBV7-2 with TRBJ1-6; no firm D call. This CDR3 is built from 13 residues. V gave up 1 base and J gave up 8 bases, with 6 bases separating them. Germline loops: CDR1 SGHTA, CDR2 FQGNSA.

This clonotype was counted ten times or more. The chain employs TRBV6-5 and TRBJ2-7; a possible D gene is TRBD2 (6 bases). The germline V gene encodes CDR1 MNHEY and CDR2 SVGAGI. Trimming stripped 0 bases from V and 5 bases from J, with 14 bases between. The CDR3 loop spans 15 amino acids. The CDR3 here is CASSYSRLAFDEQYF. In DNA, the CDR3 is TGTGCCAGCAGTTACTCGCGCCTAGCGTTCGACGAGCAGTACTTC.

This clonotype was seen repeatedly, ten times or more. J is TRBJ1-2 and V is TRBV7-2; D uncertain. V lost 6 bases and J 0 bases, leaving 5 bases between the germline ends. The germline gives CDR1 SGHTA, CDR2 FQGNSA. The CDR3 is made up of 12 amino acids. The CDR3 here is CASRGTNYGYTF. The CDR3 region has the DNA TGTGCCAGCAGGGGAACTAACTATGGCTACACCTTC.

This clonotype was detected many times. The rearrangement uses TRBV6-5 and TRBJ2-5, with 13 bases lining up with TRBD2. Germline V gene lookup returns CDR1 MNHEY and CDR2 SVGAGI. J lost 2 bases, V lost 10 bases, and 4 bases had no gene match. The CDR3 runs to 14 residues. The CDR3 bases are TGTGCCACGGGACTAGCGGGGACTCAAGAGACCCAGTACTTC. This gives the protein CATGLAGTQETQYF.

This clonotype came up many times. The V and J genes are TRBV29-1 and TRBJ2-2; D call uncertain. Trimming stripped 3 bases from V and 3 bases from J, with 5 bases between. Per germline, CDR1 SQVTM and CDR2 ANQGSEA. This CDR3 is 12 amino acids long. In DNA, the CDR3 is TGCAGCGTTGAGCCAGACACCGGGGAGCTGTTTTTT. Protein sequence: CSVEPDTGELFF.